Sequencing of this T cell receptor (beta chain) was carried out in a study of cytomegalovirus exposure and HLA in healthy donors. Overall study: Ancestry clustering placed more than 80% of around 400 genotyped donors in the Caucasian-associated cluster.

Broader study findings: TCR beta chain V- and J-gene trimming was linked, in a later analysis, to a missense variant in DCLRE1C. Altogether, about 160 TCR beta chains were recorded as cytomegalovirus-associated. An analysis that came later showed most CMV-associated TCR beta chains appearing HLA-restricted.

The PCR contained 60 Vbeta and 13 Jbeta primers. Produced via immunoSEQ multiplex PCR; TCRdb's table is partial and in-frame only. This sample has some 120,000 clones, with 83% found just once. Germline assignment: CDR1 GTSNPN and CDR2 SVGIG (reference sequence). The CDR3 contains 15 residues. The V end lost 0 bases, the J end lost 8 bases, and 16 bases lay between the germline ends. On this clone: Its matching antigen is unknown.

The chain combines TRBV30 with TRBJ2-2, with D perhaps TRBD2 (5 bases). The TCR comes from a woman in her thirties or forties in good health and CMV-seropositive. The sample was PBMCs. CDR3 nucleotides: TGTGCCTGGAGTGTTGTAGGAGGACCCGGAGGGGAGCTGTTTTTT. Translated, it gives CAWSVVGGPGGELFF.